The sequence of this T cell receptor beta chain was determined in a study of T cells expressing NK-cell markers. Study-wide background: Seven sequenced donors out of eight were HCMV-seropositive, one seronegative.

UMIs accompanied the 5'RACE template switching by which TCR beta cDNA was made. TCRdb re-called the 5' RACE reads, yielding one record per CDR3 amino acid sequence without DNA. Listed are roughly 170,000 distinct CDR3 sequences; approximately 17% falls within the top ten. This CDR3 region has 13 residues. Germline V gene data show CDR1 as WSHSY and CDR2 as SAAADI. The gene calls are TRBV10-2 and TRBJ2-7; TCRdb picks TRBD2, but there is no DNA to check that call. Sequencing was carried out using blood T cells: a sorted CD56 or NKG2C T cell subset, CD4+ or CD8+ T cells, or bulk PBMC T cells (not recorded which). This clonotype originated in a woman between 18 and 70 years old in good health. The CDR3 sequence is CASKRQGRGEQYF.